This T cell receptor beta chain was observed in a study of cytotoxic CD8 clonotypes in ibrutinib-treated CLL. CDR1 and CDR2 (germline): ENHRY, SYGVKD. This CDR3 has 16 amino acids. V lost 6 bases and J lost 0, with 17 bases in between. Assay: immunoSEQ multiplex PCR; the TCRdb copy retains only in-frame clones and omits some. The table lists approximately 150,000 clones, roughly 77% of them singletons. The V and J genes are TRBV10-3 and TRBJ1-2; the D gene is possibly TRBD1 (5 bases). The TCR comes from a human donor with chronic lymphocytic leukemia. The sample was PBMCs, taken after 12 months of ibrutinib treatment. CDR3 sequence (DNA): TGTGCCATCAGCGACGACACAGGAATCCCTAACTATGGCTACACCTTC. Translating gives CAISDDTGIPNYGYTF.